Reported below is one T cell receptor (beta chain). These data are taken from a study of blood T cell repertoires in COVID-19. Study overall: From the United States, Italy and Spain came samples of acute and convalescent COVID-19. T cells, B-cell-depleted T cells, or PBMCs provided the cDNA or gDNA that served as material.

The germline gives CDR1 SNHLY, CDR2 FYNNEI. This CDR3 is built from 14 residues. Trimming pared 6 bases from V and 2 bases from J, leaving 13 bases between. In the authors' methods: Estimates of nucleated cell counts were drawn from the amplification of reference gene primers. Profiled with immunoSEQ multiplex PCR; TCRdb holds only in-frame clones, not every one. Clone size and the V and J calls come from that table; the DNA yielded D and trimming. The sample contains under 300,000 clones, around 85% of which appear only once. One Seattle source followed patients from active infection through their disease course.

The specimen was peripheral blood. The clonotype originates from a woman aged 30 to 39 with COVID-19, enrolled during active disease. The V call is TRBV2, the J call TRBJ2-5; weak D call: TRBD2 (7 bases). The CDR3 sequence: CASRGASGQETQYF. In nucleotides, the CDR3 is TGTGCCAGCAGGGGGGCTAGCGGACAAGAGACCCAGTACTTC. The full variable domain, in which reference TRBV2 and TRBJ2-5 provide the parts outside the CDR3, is EPEVTQTPSHQVTQMGQEVILRCVPISNHLYFYWYRQILGQKVEFLVSFYNNEISEKSEIFDDQFSVERPDGSNFTLKIRSTKLEDSAMYFCASRGASGQETQYFGPGTRLLVL.